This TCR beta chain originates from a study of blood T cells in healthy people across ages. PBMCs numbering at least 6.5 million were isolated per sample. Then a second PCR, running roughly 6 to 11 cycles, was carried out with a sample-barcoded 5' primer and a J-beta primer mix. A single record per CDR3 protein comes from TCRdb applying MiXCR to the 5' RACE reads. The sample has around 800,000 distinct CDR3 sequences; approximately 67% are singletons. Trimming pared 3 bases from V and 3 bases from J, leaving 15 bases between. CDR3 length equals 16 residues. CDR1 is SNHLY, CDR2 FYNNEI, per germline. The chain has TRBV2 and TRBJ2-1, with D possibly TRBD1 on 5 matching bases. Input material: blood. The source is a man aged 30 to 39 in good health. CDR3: CASSDWVGLRYNEQFF. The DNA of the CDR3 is TGTGCCAGCAGTGATTGGGTGGGGCTGCGCTACAATGAGCAGTTCTTC.